Below are 28 T cell receptor beta chains sequenced from a single sample in a study of shared clonotypes between healthy human individuals. Method: immunoSEQ multiplex PCR; TCRdb's copy keeps in-frame clones and lacks some. This repertoire shows hundreds of thousands of clones, approximately 97% found once; its top ten account for less than 0.25%. Naive CD8 cells lacked CD45RO and underwent positive selection for CCR7, leaving out terminally differentiated effector memory CD45RA+ cells. Sequencing input: naive CD8+ T cells sorted from blood. These receptors were obtained from a man aged 25-40 years in good health.

This sequence joins TRBV27 and TRBJ1-1; maybe TRBD1 (6 bases). Germline CDR1 reads MNHEY; CDR2 reads SMNVEV (reference sequence). The CDR3 is 15 residues long. Deletions cut 3 bases from V and 0 bases from J, with 11 bases between. The DNA for the CDR3 is TGTGCCAGCAGTTTGTGGGGGGGCTTGAACACTGAAGCTTTCTTT. It codes for CASSLWGGLNTEAFF.

This chain links TRBV19 with TRBJ2-7; 11 nucleotides agree with TRBD1. The CDR3 is made up of 15 amino acids. After removal of 5 bases from V and 0 bases from J, the junction contained 3 bases not matched to a gene. Per germline, CDR1 LNHDA and CDR2 SQIVND (reference sequence). This CDR3 reads CASSAGTGGSYEQYF. CDR3 bases: TGTGCCAGTAGTGCCGGGACAGGGGGCTCCTACGAGCAGTACTTC.

The gene calls are TRBV7-6 and TRBJ2-1; perhaps TRBD2 as D (6 bases). V gave up 1 base and J gave up 5 bases, with 18 bases separating them. CDR3 length: 17 residues. From germline, CDR1 is SGHVS and CDR2 FNYEAQ. The CDR3, as DNA: TGTGCCAGCAGCTTAGAGCCGGGCACCAGGGAGGACAATGAGCAGTTCTTC. Amino acids: CASSLEPGTREDNEQFF.

The chain carries TRBV9 and TRBJ2-1, with D hard to call. Germline V gives CDR1 SGDLS, CDR2 YYNGEE. The V and J ends lost 0 bases and 2 bases respectively, with 9 bases between them. The CDR3 is 15 residues long. For the CDR3, the DNA is TGTGCCAGCAGCGTAGAGGGAATGGCCTACAATGAGCAGTTCTTC. It codes for CASSVEGMAYNEQFF.

The rearrangement uses TRBV6-1 and TRBJ2-3; 9 nucleotides match TRBD2. The germline V gene has CDR1 MNHNS and CDR2 SASEGT. This CDR3 spans 15 amino acids. The ends lost 4 bases at V and 5 bases at J; junction bases unmatched: 7. CDR3 in DNA: TGTGCCAGCAGTGGTGATAGCGGGAGCCAAGATACGCAGTATTTT. Its translation is CASSGDSGSQDTQYF.

A word on this clone: The sample has other DNA sequences that encode this CDR3 too. The chain combines TRBV6-5 with TRBJ2-1; 10 positions agree with TRBD2. Germline V gene data show CDR1 as MNHEY and CDR2 as SVGAGI. With 5 bases clipped from V and 5 bases from J, the junction kept 3 bases outside the gene matches. The CDR3 is made up of 14 amino acids. CDR3 bases: TGTGCCAGCAGTACAGGACTAGCGGACAATGAGCAGTTCTTC. It specifies CASSTGLADNEQFF.

The rearrangement uses TRBV14 and TRBJ1-2; D is possibly TRBD1 (5 bases). Trimming took 1 base from V and 7 from J, leaving 19 bases between them. Germline values: CDR1 SGHDN, CDR2 FVKESK. The CDR3 has 16 amino acids. The CDR3 reads CASSQVGGTSGGGYTF. Written as DNA, the CDR3 is TGTGCCAGCAGCCAAGTGGGGGGAACTAGTGGCGGTGGCTACACCTTC.

The rearrangement uses TRBV27 and TRBJ2-1; 11 nucleotides match TRBD2. The CDR3 has 16 residues. Germline V lookup: CDR1 MNHEY, CDR2 SMNVEV (reference sequence). J gave up 3 bases and V 5 bases, and 6 bases lay outside the gene matches. Here the CDR3 DNA reads TGTGCCAGCAGTGCTACTAGCGGGAGTCTCTACAATGAGCAGTTCTTC. Its protein is CASSATSGSLYNEQFF.

The chain couples TRBV4-1 to TRBJ2-1, with D perhaps matching TRBD1 (6 bases). Deletions cut 6 bases from V and 0 bases from J, with 12 bases between. Germline CDR1 is MGHRA and CDR2 is YSYEKL. CDR3 length equals 15 residues. In DNA form, the CDR3 reads TGCGCCAGCAGTCCAACAGGGAGCTCCTACAATGAGCAGTTCTTC. Translating gives CASSPTGSSYNEQFF.

Turning to this clone: Other DNA sequences in this specimen translate into the identical CDR3. The CDR3 sequence: CASSLSPYEQYF. CDR3 bases: TGTGCCAGCAGTTTATCCCCATACGAGCAGTACTTC. The chain couples TRBV28 to TRBJ2-7; no reliable D call. The CDR3 is 12 amino acids. Trimming stripped 1 base from V and 4 bases from J, with 5 bases between. CDR1 is MDHEN and CDR2 is SYDVKM in the germline V gene.

The chain joins TRBV25-1 to TRBJ2-2; D tentatively fits TRBD1 or TRBD2 (5 bases each). The CDR3 length is 17 residues. Per germline, CDR1 MGHDK and CDR2 SYGVNS. Trimming cost V 8 bases and J 4 bases, with 23 bases left between them. CDR3 region: CASCPSGPMTVTGELFF. The CDR3, as DNA: TGTGCCAGCTGCCCCAGCGGCCCTATGACAGTCACCGGGGAGCTGTTTTTT.

V is TRBV13 and J is TRBJ2-1; D is perhaps TRBD1 (6 bases). The germline gives CDR1 PRHDT, CDR2 FYEKMQ (reference sequence). This CDR3 region has 13 residues. Trimming stripped 5 bases from V and 7 bases from J, with 12 bases between. CDR3 nucleotides: TGTGCCAGCAGCCCCACCCAGGGGAATGAGCAGTTCTTC. Its protein is CASSPTQGNEQFF.

This chain connects TRBV4-3 to TRBJ2-3, with D perhaps matching TRBD2 (6 bases). The CDR3 loop spans 16 amino acids. The V end was cut by 1 base, the J end by 0 bases, with 11 bases between. Germline assignment: CDR1 LGHNA and CDR2 YSLEER. In DNA form, the CDR3 reads TGCGCCAGCAGCCAAGGGGGCGGGGCGAGCACAGATACGCAGTATTTT. It specifies CASSQGGGASTDTQYF.

The rearrangement joins TRBV5-5 to TRBJ2-1; D remains ambiguous. The V end was cut by 4 bases, the J end by 4 bases, with 9 bases between. Germline assignment: CDR1 SGHKS and CDR2 YYEKEE (reference sequence). The CDR3 length is 13 residues. The DNA for the CDR3 is TGTGCCAGCAGCCTTGGGATATACAATGAGCAGTTCTTC. It codes for CASSLGIYNEQFF.

V and J are TRBV27 and TRBJ1-2; the match to TRBD1 covers 7 bases. The CDR3 loop spans 16 amino acids. Trimming cost V 4 bases and J 3 bases; bases outside gene matches: 11. Looked up from germline, CDR1 is MNHEY and CDR2 is SMNVEV (reference sequence). The CDR3 loop is CASSSVWTGPYYGYTF. Here the CDR3 DNA reads TGTGCCAGCAGTTCCGTTTGGACAGGTCCATACTATGGCTACACCTTC.

This chain connects TRBV11-2 to TRBJ2-1; TRBD2 matches 8 bases. The germline V gene has CDR1 SGHAT and CDR2 FQNNGV. The length of the CDR3 is 17 residues. V trimming: 2 bases; J trimming: 5 bases; junction bases outside the gene matches: 11. CDR3 region: CASSLYGLATLDNEQFF. The DNA of the CDR3 is TGTGCCAGCAGCTTATACGGACTAGCCACCCTAGACAATGAGCAGTTCTTC.

The V gene is TRBV10-1, the J gene TRBJ2-2; D is undetermined. There are 12 residues in the CDR3. Germline CDR1 reads WNHNN; CDR2 reads SYGVQD (reference sequence). V was pared by 0 bases and J by 7 bases, with 3 bases between. CDR3 region: CASSESNGELFF. DNA for the CDR3: TGCGCCAGCAGTGAGTCGAACGGGGAGCTGTTTTTT.

V usage is TRBV10-1 and J usage is TRBJ2-6; 7 nucleotides align to TRBD1. Germline loops: CDR1 WNHNN, CDR2 SYGVQD (reference sequence). This CDR3 has 16 residues. V was pared by 8 bases and J by 2 bases, with 9 bases of the junction left unmatched. Written as DNA, the CDR3 is TGCGCCAGCTCCAGAGGGGGCCAAGCTGGGGCCAACGTCCTGACTTTC. Its translation: CASSRGGQAGANVLTF.

CDR3 DNA sequence: TGTGCCAGCAGTGGCTTCGGCGTGGGGGGACCGGGCACGATGAACACTGAAGCTTTCTTT. Translating it yields CASSGFGVGGPGTMNTEAFF. This chain uses TRBV6-1 with TRBJ1-1; possible D gene TRBD1, 5 bases. V was shortened by 4 bases and J by 0 bases, with 27 bases between the two germline ends. The V gene's germline CDR1 is MNHNS and CDR2 SASEGT. The CDR3 has 20 amino acids.

CDR3 nucleotides: TGTGCCAGCAGAGGGGGCAGGGATACGCAGTATTTT. Translation gives CASRGGRDTQYF. The chain recombines TRBV7-9 with TRBJ2-3, with 7 positions matching TRBD1. With V trimmed by 6 bases and J by 6 bases, 3 bases remained unmatched. Germline V gene lookup returns CDR1 SEHNR and CDR2 FQNEAQ (reference sequence). CDR3 length equals 12 residues.

This rearrangement joins TRBV5-1 to TRBJ2-5; weak D call: TRBD2 (6 bases). The CDR3 is 13 amino acids. V was cut by 2 bases and J by 4 bases, with 9 bases left in between. Germline values: CDR1 SGHRS, CDR2 YFSETQ. In nucleotides, the CDR3 is TGCGCCAGCAGCTTCGAAGCGGGAGAGACCCAGTACTTC. Encoded protein: CASSFEAGETQYF.

This chain uses TRBV11-2 with TRBJ2-2; D might be TRBD1 or TRBD2, each matching 5 bases. Deletions cut 5 bases from V and 0 bases from J, with 13 bases between. The CDR3 is 16 residues long. From germline, CDR1 is SGHAT and CDR2 FQNNGV. This chain's CDR3 is CASSQRGVANTGELFF. The CDR3 DNA follows: TGTGCCAGCAGCCAACGAGGGGTTGCGAACACCGGGGAGCTGTTTTTT.

The chain has TRBV27 and TRBJ1-5; perhaps TRBD1 as D (6 bases). The CDR3 has 16 amino acids. Germline V gives CDR1 MNHEY, CDR2 SMNVEV (reference sequence). V was cut by 8 bases and J by 7 bases, with 24 bases left in between. CDR3 in DNA: TGTGCCAGCGGTTCATTGGGGGGGGCGTCCGTGCAGCCCCAGCATTTT. Protein product: CASGSLGGASVQPQHF.

The V and J genes are TRBV7-9 and TRBJ2-3, with 11 bases lining up with TRBD2. Germline V CDR1 and CDR2: SEHNR, FQNEAQ (reference sequence). This CDR3 region has 18 residues. V trimming: 5 bases; J trimming: 2 bases; junction bases outside the gene matches: 12. CDR3 protein: CASSPSLGTSGNTDTQYF. Here the CDR3 DNA reads TGTGCCAGCAGCCCTTCCTTAGGGACTAGCGGAAACACAGATACGCAGTATTTT.

The chain combines TRBV27 with TRBJ2-1; the D gene is possibly TRBD2 (7 bases). The V and J ends lost 0 bases and 7 bases respectively, with 22 bases between them. Germline CDR1 is MNHEY and CDR2 is SMNVEV (reference sequence). The CDR3 contains 18 residues. CDR3 protein: CASSLSGGGSPLANEQFF. CDR3 DNA: TGTGCCAGCAGTTTATCGGGAGGGGGGTCCCCCCTGGCAAATGAGCAGTTCTTC.

J is TRBJ1-4 and V is TRBV7-6, with D perhaps matching TRBD1 (5 bases). V was cut by 1 base and J by 11 bases, with 17 bases left in between. The CDR3 totals 15 residues. Looked up from germline, CDR1 is SGHVS and CDR2 is FNYEAQ. The DNA for the CDR3 is TGTGCCAGCAGCTTAGAGGTGGGGCGACTAGACAAACTGTTTTTT. Protein product: CASSLEVGRLDKLFF.

This chain's CDR3 is CASSPIQGRGTDTQYF. CDR3 in DNA: TGTGCCAGCAGCCCAATTCAGGGCCGAGGCACAGATACGCAGTATTTT. The chain combines TRBV6-6 with TRBJ2-3, with D possibly matching TRBD1 (5 bases). CDR1 is MNHNY and CDR2 is SVGAGI in the germline V gene (reference sequence). Deletions cut 6 bases from V and 1 base from J, with 17 bases between. The CDR3 has 16 residues.

The J gene is TRBJ2-6, the V gene TRBV4-1; possible D gene TRBD2, 5 bases. CDR3 length: 15 amino acids. The V gene lost 5 bases and the J gene lost 3 bases, with 11 bases spanning the gap. Germline V gives CDR1 MGHRA, CDR2 YSYEKL. As DNA, the CDR3 is TGCGCCAGCAGCTTGGGAGCGGTTGGGGCCAACGTCCTGACTTTC. Amino acids: CASSLGAVGANVLTF.